What follows is one T cell receptor beta chain and its context. The data stem from a study of high-grade serous ovarian cancer treatment subgroups. Assay used: immunoSEQ multiplex PCR; TCRdb lists only in-frame clones, some missing. The data show a few thousand clones, around 66% seen once. Tumor samples were obtained before definitive surgery or chemotherapy. Germline CDR1 SEHNR, CDR2 FQNEAQ (reference sequence). The V end lost 3 bases, the J end lost 3 bases, and 5 bases lay between the germline ends. The CDR3 contains 13 residues. The TCR originated in a human donor with high-grade serous ovarian cancer. The sequenced sample was tumor tissue. V usage is TRBV7-9 and J usage is TRBJ2-2; no definite D call. CDR3 sequence (DNA): TGTGCCAGCAGCTTCGGACACACCGGGGAGCTGTTTTTT. It translates to CASSFGHTGELFF.